This TCR beta chain was captured in a study of early T cells in non-severe SARS-CoV-2 infection. As for the study in general: Chains from this unsorted whole-blood bulk RNA could not be paired.

In regard to this clonotype: What it binds is unknown.

Researchers attached unique molecular identifiers to individual cDNA molecules. A single record per CDR3 protein comes from TCRdb applying MiXCR to the 5' RACE reads. Of around 78,000 distinct CDR3 sequences in the sample, 10% were seen once. Study-level points and caveats: Reliance on VDJdb matching favored anti-spike CD8 responses; private and CD4 specificities were missed.

V lost 2 bases to trimming and J lost 4 bases; unmatched junction nucleotides: 5. The CDR3 contains 15 residues. The V gene's germline CDR1 is LGHNA and CDR2 YSLEER. The receptor was isolated from an adult who was a healthcare worker with PCR-confirmed SARS-CoV-2 infection or an uninfected control (not recorded which). The V and J genes are TRBV4-3 and TRBJ1-2, with 9 positions matching TRBD1. This specimen was whole blood, taken at baseline. CDR3 region: CASSQQTGGAYGYTF. In DNA form, the CDR3 reads TGCGCCAGCAGCCAACAAACAGGGGGCGCCTATGGCTACACCTTC.